Given below is one T cell receptor beta chain in context. Its target is unknown. This specimen belongs to a study of T cell responses to AZD1222 COVID-19 vaccine. Overall study results and limits: Nearly half of spike-specific TCRs reportedly target variant regions that are unmutated in the B.1.351 and B.1.1.7 variants.

V was clipped by 7 bases and J by 11 bases, with 14 bases between them. Germline values: CDR1 SQVTM, CDR2 ANQGSEA. The CDR3 is 10 amino acids. This table comes from immunoSEQ multiplex PCR, and its TCRdb copy is limited to in-frame clones, with some not included. The data contain tens of thousands of clones, over 75% of them singletons. The source of this sequence is an adult in good health. Sequenced here: peripheral blood, sampled on day 0 of AZD1222 vaccination. The rearrangement joins TRBV29-1 to TRBJ1-1; unclear D gene. CDR3 DNA: TGCAGCGCTTCCTACGGGAGGGCTTTCTTT. Its protein product is CSASYGRAFF.